This T cell receptor (beta chain) was profiled in a study of resident and recirculating memory T cells in vitiligo (dated by TCRdb to 2017 to 2018). Regarding the research as a whole: For TCR beta sequencing, each of a few stable vitiligo patients provided PBMCs and epidermis from shave biopsies taken at two lesional sites and two nonlesional sites. Right before genomic DNA was extracted using the Qiagen DNeasy Blood & Tissue Kit, the samples were homogenized with no cell sorting step. The human TCR beta sequencing tested whether specific clones in lesional vitiligo skin differed from clones in nonlesional skin and blood. What the authors observed across the whole study: Because TCR sequences were not shared across biopsy sites or across patients, the findings suggest that different lesions are infiltrated by different T cell clones, a pattern described as private specificity. Overlap and correlation analysis showed no significant repertoire overlap between biopsies except for each lesion with itself, even within a single patient. Clonality was not the same from one vitiligo lesion to another, and no unique dominant TCR clone turned up. Mechanistic studies in the future are needed to assess how much the detected T cell clones and the human Trm pools versus Tcm pools each contribute.

TCR beta chains were amplified from genomic DNA using the immunoSEQ hsTCRB kit. The immunoSEQ service sequenced the TCR beta libraries on an Illumina MiSeq instrument. The source study handled its data this way. Repertoire data were analyzed using the immunoSEQ Analyzer. TCRdb stores this immuneACCESS table with in-frame sequences only. Part of the clones is absent; in the studies checked, under half of the shortfall reflects unresolved V genes, and no reason is known for the rest. Clone size and the V and J calls come from that table; the DNA yielded D and trimming. The sample table contains fewer than 80,000 clones; only one count was recorded for roughly nine tenths of them. The ten top clones hold less than 5.5% of the sample. A note on this clone: There is no known antigen for this receptor. No per-base quality is available; no much larger clone lies one base away.

Germline trimming amounts to 4 bases on V and 7 bases on J, with 3 as the count of junction bases outside the gene matches. Taken from the germline V gene (reference sequence), the CDR1 and CDR2 loops are SGHNT and YYREEE. The cysteine opens and the phenylalanine closes a CDR3 of 14 amino acids. Only the CDR3 portion is preserved as DNA: 42 bases, with reading frame beginning at the first base. A patient's vitiligo counted as stable when the lesions had not changed at all during the previous 6 months. Stable patients also had to lack confetti depigmentation, a clinical sign of active vitiligo. Anyone who had been treated within the previous three months was excluded from the study. PBMCs were isolated from heparinized blood by Ficoll density gradient centrifugation and were subsequently flash-frozen.

The material sequenced was blood. This receptor was obtained from a male donor with vitiligo. In this chain, TRBV5-4 is recombined with TRBJ2-1, and 12 junctional nucleotides match TRBD1. The DNA is as follows: TGTGCCAGCAGCCCGGGACAGGGGGCGAATGAGCAGTTCTTC. Translated, this is CASSPGQGANEQFF.